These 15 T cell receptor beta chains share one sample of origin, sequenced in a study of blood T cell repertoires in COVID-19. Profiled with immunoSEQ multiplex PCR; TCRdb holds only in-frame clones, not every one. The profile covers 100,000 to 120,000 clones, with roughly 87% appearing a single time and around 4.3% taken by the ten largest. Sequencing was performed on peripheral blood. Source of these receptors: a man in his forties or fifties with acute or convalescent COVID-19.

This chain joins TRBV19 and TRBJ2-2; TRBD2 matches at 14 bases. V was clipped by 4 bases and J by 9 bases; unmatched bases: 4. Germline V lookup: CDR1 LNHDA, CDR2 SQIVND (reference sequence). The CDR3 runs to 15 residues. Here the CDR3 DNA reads TGTGCCAGTAGTACGGGACTAGCGGGAGAAAGGGAGCTGTTTTTT. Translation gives CASSTGLAGERELFF.

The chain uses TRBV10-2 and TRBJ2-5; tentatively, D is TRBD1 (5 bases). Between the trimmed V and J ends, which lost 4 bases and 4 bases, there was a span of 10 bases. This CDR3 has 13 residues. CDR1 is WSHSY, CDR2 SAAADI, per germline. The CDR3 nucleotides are TGCGCCAGCAGTGCCCAGGGTGGAGAGACCCAGTACTTC. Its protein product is CASSAQGGETQYF.

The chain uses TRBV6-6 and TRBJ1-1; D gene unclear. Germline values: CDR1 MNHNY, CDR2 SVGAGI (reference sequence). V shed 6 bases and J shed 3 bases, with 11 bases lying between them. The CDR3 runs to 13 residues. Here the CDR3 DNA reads TGTGCCAGCAGCCCCGGGGAGTACACTGAAGCTTTCTTT. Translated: CASSPGEYTEAFF.

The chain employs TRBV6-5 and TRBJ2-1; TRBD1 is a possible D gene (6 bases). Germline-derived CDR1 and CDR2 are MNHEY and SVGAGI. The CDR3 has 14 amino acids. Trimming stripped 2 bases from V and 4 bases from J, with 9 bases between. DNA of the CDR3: TGTGCCAGCAGTTACGGGGACAATTACAATGAGCAGTTCTTC. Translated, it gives CASSYGDNYNEQFF.

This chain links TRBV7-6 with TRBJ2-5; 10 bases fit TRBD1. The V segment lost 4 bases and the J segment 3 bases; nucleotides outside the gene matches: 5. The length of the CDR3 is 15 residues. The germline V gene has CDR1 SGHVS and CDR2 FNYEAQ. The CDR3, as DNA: TGTGCCAGCAGCTCCCAGGGGACAGGGGAAGAGACCCAGTACTTC. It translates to CASSSQGTGEETQYF.

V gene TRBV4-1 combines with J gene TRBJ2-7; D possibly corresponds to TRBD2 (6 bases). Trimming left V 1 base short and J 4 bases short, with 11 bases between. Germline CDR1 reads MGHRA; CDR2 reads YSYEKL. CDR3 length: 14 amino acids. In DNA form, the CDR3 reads TGCGCCAGCAGCCAAGTAATTAGCGGTTACGAGCAGTACTTC. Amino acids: CASSQVISGYEQYF.

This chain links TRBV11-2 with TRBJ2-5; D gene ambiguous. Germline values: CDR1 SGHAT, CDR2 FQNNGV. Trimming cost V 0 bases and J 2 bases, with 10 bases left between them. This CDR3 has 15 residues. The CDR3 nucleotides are TGTGCCAGCAGCTTAGATTATGACTTTCAAGAGACCCAGTACTTC. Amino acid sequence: CASSLDYDFQETQYF.

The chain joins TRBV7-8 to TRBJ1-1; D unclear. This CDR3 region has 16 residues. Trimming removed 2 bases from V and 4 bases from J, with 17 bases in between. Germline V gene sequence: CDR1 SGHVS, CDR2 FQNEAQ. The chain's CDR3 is CASSLWQDVGGTEAFF. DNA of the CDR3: TGTGCCAGCAGCTTATGGCAGGATGTTGGTGGCACTGAAGCTTTCTTT.

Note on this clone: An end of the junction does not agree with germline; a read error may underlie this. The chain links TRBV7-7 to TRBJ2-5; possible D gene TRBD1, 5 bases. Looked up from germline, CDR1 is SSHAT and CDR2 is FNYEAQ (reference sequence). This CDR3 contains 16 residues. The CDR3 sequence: CASSLGDRRPQETQYF. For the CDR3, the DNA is TGTGCTAGCAGCTTGGGTGACAGAAGACCACAAGAGACCCAGTACTTC.

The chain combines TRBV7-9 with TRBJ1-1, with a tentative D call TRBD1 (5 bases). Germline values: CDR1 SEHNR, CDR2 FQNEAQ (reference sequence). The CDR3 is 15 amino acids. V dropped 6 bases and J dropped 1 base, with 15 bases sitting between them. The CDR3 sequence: CASSLVMGGNTEAFF. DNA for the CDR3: TGTGCCAGCAGTCTAGTAATGGGGGGGAACACTGAAGCTTTCTTT.

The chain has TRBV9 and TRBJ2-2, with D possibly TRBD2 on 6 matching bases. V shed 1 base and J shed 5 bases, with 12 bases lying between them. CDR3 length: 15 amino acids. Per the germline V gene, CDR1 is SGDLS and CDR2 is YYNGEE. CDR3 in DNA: TGTGCCAGCAGCGTATCGGGAGTTCGAACCGGGGAGCTGTTTTTT. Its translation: CASSVSGVRTGELFF.

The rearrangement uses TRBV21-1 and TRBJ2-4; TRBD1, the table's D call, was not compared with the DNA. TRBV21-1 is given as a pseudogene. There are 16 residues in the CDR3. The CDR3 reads CASPKKISHRESIQYF. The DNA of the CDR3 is TGTGCCAGCCCTAAAAAAATCAGCCACAGGGAAAGCATTCAGTACTTC.

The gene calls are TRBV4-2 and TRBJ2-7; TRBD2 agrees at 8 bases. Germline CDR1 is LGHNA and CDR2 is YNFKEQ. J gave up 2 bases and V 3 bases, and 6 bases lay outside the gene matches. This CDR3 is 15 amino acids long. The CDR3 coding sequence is TGTGCCAGCAGCCAGTCGGGAGGGGTAACCTACGAGCAGTACTTC. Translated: CASSQSGGVTYEQYF.

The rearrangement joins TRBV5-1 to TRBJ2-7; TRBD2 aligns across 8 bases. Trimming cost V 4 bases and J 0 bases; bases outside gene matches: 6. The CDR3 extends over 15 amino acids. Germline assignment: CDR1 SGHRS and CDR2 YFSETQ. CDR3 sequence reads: CASSDLAGSSYEQYF. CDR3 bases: TGCGCCAGCAGCGACTTAGCGGGGAGCTCCTACGAGCAGTACTTC.

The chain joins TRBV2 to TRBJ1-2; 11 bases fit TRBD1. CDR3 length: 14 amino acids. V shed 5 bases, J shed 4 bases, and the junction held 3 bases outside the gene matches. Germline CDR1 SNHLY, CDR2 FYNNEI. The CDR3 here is CASSPGQGAYGYTF. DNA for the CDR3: TGTGCCAGCAGTCCAGGACAGGGGGCCTATGGCTACACCTTC.